What follows are 8 T cell receptor beta chains derived from one specimen sequenced in a study of OX40 agonist ivuxolimab in advanced cancers. The protocol used for the library was the immunoSEQ multiplex PCR assay. Sourced from immuneACCESS, this table was stored by TCRdb with only in-frame sequences that have V and J called. A share of the clones is absent; for the studies checked, an unresolved V gene accounts for under half, and the remainder has no known explanation. A total of about 28,000 clones appear in this sample, approximately 91% of them only once. The leading ten clones occupy 38% of the sample. The sequences come from CD4+ or CD8+ T cells sorted from blood, collected in a trial of the OX40 agonist ivuxolimab. The receptors were gathered from an adult with an advanced solid tumor such as melanoma, head and neck, liver or kidney cancer.

V is TRBV6-6 and J is TRBJ2-3, with D hard to call. The germline V gene has CDR1 MNHNY and CDR2 SVGAGI (reference sequence). Trimming shortened V by 5 bases and J by 2 bases, and 14 bases separated the two germline ends. This CDR3 comprises 15 residues. In DNA form, the CDR3 reads TGTGCCAGCAGTCCTTCTGTTCGGCCCACAGATACGCAGTATTTT. Its protein is CASSPSVRPTDTQYF.

The chain uses TRBV27 and TRBJ2-1; D gene ambiguous. The CDR3 extends over 16 amino acids. The germline V gene encodes CDR1 MNHEY and CDR2 SMNVEV (reference sequence). The V gene lost 7 bases and the J gene lost 0 bases, with 16 bases spanning the gap. The CDR3 reads CASTPDGVSSYNEQFF. DNA for the CDR3: TGTGCCAGCACCCCTGATGGGGTAAGCTCCTACAATGAGCAGTTCTTC.

The CDR3: CASRLFPAGEGEQYF. The CDR3 region has the DNA TGTGCCAGCAGACTATTTCCGGCGGGAGAGGGCGAGCAGTACTTC. The rearrangement uses TRBV4-2 and TRBJ2-7, with 7 bases that match TRBD2. The trim removed 6 bases at V and 6 bases at J, leaving 14 bases unmatched. Germline CDR1 and CDR2: LGHNA and YNFKEQ. The CDR3 is 15 amino acids.

The chain is built from TRBV28 and TRBJ1-3, with unresolved D. V was trimmed by 3 bases and J by 0 bases, leaving 12 bases between them. The CDR3 spans 16 residues. Germline V CDR1 and CDR2: MDHEN, SYDVKM. As DNA, the CDR3 is TGTGCCAGCAGTTTGTCAGACGAACTCTCTGGAAACACCATATATTTT. It translates to CASSLSDELSGNTIYF.

The chain joins TRBV4-1 to TRBJ2-2; no definite D call. CDR1 MGHRA and CDR2 YSYEKL come from the germline V gene. V was cut by 0 bases and J by 5 bases, with 10 bases left in between. There are 15 residues in the CDR3. The DNA for the CDR3 is TGCGCCAGCAGCCAAGAGCTCAAATCGACCGGGGAGCTGTTTTTT. Translation gives CASSQELKSTGELFF.

This rearrangement joins TRBV7-9 to TRBJ2-1; TRBD2 is a possible D gene (6 bases). The germline CDR1 and CDR2 sequences are SEHNR and FQNEAQ (reference sequence). This CDR3 region has 13 residues. Trimming removed 6 bases at V and 7 bases at J, with 13 bases between. The CDR3, as DNA: TGTGCCAGCAGACCCCCCGGGGGAAATGAGCAGTTCTTC. It codes for CASRPPGGNEQFF. The entire variable domain, with the rest obtained from reference TRBV7-9 and TRBJ2-1, is as follows: DTGVSQNPRHKITKRGQNVTFRCDPISEHNRLYWYRQTLGQGPEFLTYFQNEAQLEKSRLLSDRFSAERPKGSFSTLEIQRTEQGDSAMYLCASRPPGGNEQFFGPGTRLTVL.

This clone was detected a few times. The CDR3 DNA sequence: TGTGCCATTTCCGGGACTAGGGACACAGATACGCAGTATTTT. This gives the protein CAISGTRDTDTQYF. The chain carries TRBV25-1 and TRBJ2-3, with 8 bases aligning to TRBD2. CDR3 size: 14 residues. Looked up from germline, CDR1 is MGHDK and CDR2 is SYGVNS. J gave up 2 bases and V 10 bases, and 8 bases lay outside the gene matches.

This chain joins TRBV30 and TRBJ2-2, with D perhaps TRBD2 (5 bases). Germline V gives CDR1 GTSNPN, CDR2 SVGIG (reference sequence). With 7 bases removed from V and 4 bases from J, the gap between germline ends came to 16 bases. There are 14 residues in the CDR3. CDR3 sequence reads: CASRALSGTGELFF. Written as DNA, the CDR3 is TGTGCCTCTCGGGCGTTAAGCGGCACCGGGGAGCTGTTTTTT. Based on the CDR3 plus reference TRBV30 and TRBJ2-2, the full variable domain is SQTIHQWPATLVQPVGSPLSLECTVEGTSNPNLYWYRQAAGRGLQLLFYSVGIGQISSEVPQNLSASRPQDRQFILSSKKLLLSDSGFYLCASRALSGTGELFFGEGSRLTVL.